The rows below give T cell receptor beta chains drawn from one sample of a study of blood T cell repertoires in COVID-19. Profiling relied on immunoSEQ multiplex PCR, and the TCRdb table lists in-frame clones only, not all of them. Of fewer than 250,000 clones in the sample, around four fifths were seen once. The specimen sequenced was peripheral blood. The source is a man aged 60 to 75 with COVID-19, enrolled during active disease. Both conserved end residues are part of each CDR3. D genes are given only for firm matches. Clone size is shown for a subset of rows, as once, few, many or a class of expanded clone.

>TRBV7-2|NA|14|TRBJ2-7|NA
TGTGCCAGCAGCACCATGTATCGGTCCCACGAGCAGTACTTC
CASSTMYRSHEQYF
>TRBV20-1|NA|11|TRBJ2-3|NA
TGCAGTGCTAGGGATGGGCGCACGCAGTATTTT
CSARDGRTQYF
>TRBV7-2|TRBD1|15|TRBJ1-2|NA
TGTGCCAGCAGTCTCCAGGGGGCTGAGGACTATGGCTACACCTTC
CASSLQGAEDYGYTF
>TRBV28|NA|13|TRBJ2-3|NA
TGTGCCACCTACGCCGGGTCGCGATATACGCAGTATTTT
CATYAGSRYTQYF
>TRBV6-5|TRBD2|14|TRBJ2-2|NA
TGTGCCAGCAAAAGCGGGACGAACACCGGGGAGCTGTTTTTT
CASKSGTNTGELFF
>TRBV27|TRBD1|17|TRBJ2-3|NA
TGTGCCAGCAGTCCGGGACAGCCGAGTCCTAGCACAGATACGCAGTATTTT
CASSPGQPSPSTDTQYF
>TRBV14|NA|15|TRBJ2-1|NA
TGTGCCAGCAGCCAGACTAACGCGTTGGTAAATGAGCAGTTCTTC
CASSQTNALVNEQFF
>TRBV11-2|TRBD1|15|TRBJ2-3|NA
TGTGCCAGCAGCTTAGATCCGGGACAGGCAGATACGCAGTATTTT
CASSLDPGQADTQYF
>TRBV7-6|NA|15|TRBJ1-4|NA
TGTGCCAGCAGCTTAGAAGGACAAGCTAATGAAAAACTGTTTTTT
CASSLEGQANEKLFF
>TRBV30|NA|13|TRBJ1-1|many
TGTGCCTGGAGTCGGACTTTTAACACTGAAGCTTTCTTT
CAWSRTFNTEAFF
>TRBV5-1|TRBD2|16|TRBJ2-1|NA
TGCGCCAGCAGCGCATCCAGCGGGAGCTCCTACAATGAGCAGTTCTTC
CASSASSGSSYNEQFF
>TRBV3-1/TRBV3-2|TRBD1|18|TRBJ2-4|NA
TGTGCCAGCAGCCATGGACAGGGCGAACTATCGGCCAAAAACATTCAGTACTTC
CASSHGQGELSAKNIQYF
>TRBV29-1|NA|10|TRBJ2-5|few
TGCAGCGTTCGGGTGGAGACCCAGTACTTC
CSVRVETQYF
>TRBV5-1|TRBD1|14|TRBJ1-3|NA
TGCGCCAGCACACCGACAGGGTTGGGAAACACCATATATTTT
CASTPTGLGNTIYF
>TRBV6-2/TRBV6-3|TRBD2|15|TRBJ2-7|NA
TGTGCCAGCAGTTACGCCGGGACTAGCGGGAGTTCGGGGAACTTC
CASSYAGTSGSSGNF
>TRBV4-3|TRBD1|15|TRBJ1-5|NA
TGCGCCAGCAGCCAAGATCAAGGGGGCCATCAGCCCCAGCATTTT
CASSQDQGGHQPQHF
>TRBV18|NA|15|TRBJ1-6|once
TGTGCCAGCTCACCGCGGATCGGTCGGGATTCACCCCTCCACTTT
CASSPRIGRDSPLHF